What follows are 12 T cell receptor beta chains derived from one specimen sequenced in a study of blood T cell repertoires in COVID-19. This table comes from immunoSEQ multiplex PCR, and its TCRdb copy is limited to in-frame clones, with some not included. The repertoire includes roughly 410,000 clones, 70% to 90% of them detected once, and approximately 1.2% sits in the top ten. The sequenced sample was peripheral blood. The receptors derive from a man between 40 and 49 years old with acute or convalescent COVID-19.

The V gene is TRBV6-2 or TRBV6-3, the J gene TRBJ2-1, with 10 bases identical to TRBD2. In germline, CDR1 is MNHEY, CDR2 SVGEGT. J was trimmed by 0 bases and V by 1 base; bases with no gene match: 12. The CDR3 is 20 amino acids. The CDR3 here is CASSYLSSSGGQSSYNEQFF. In DNA form, the CDR3 reads TGTGCCAGCAGTTACTTATCCTCTAGCGGGGGCCAGAGCTCCTACAATGAGCAGTTCTTC.

The chain carries TRBV6-6 and TRBJ1-1; 10 bases fit TRBD1. The CDR3 is made up of 14 amino acids. Germline assignment: CDR1 MNHNY and CDR2 SVGAGI (reference sequence). With 5 bases clipped from V and 5 bases from J, the junction kept 5 bases outside the gene matches. This CDR3 reads CASSRRTGGTEAFF. CDR3 bases: TGTGCCAGCAGTAGACGGACAGGGGGGACTGAAGCTTTCTTT.

V and J are TRBV5-6 and TRBJ1-1, with no clear D. V dropped 2 bases and J dropped 0 bases, with 5 bases sitting between them. The germline gives CDR1 SGHDT, CDR2 YYEEEE. CDR3 length: 13 amino acids. CDR3 sequence reads: CASSLAVNTEAFF. The CDR3, as DNA: TGTGCCAGCAGCTTAGCTGTGAACACTGAAGCTTTCTTT.

This sequence joins TRBV7-3 and TRBJ2-2; perhaps TRBD1 as D (6 bases). The ends were cut back, 5 bases at V and 5 bases at J, with 12 bases in the middle. There are 14 residues in the CDR3. The V gene's germline CDR1 is SGHTA and CDR2 FQGTGA. This CDR3 reads CASSVQGTTGELFF. Here the CDR3 DNA reads TGTGCCAGCAGCGTACAGGGAACGACCGGGGAGCTGTTTTTT.

This clone is categorized as medium-sized. This chain joins TRBV5-4 and TRBJ2-5, with no clear D. The CDR3 spans 13 residues. Germline V gene sequence: CDR1 SGHNT, CDR2 YYREEE (reference sequence). V lost 4 bases and J 5 bases, leaving 12 bases between the germline ends. CDR3 region: CASSPLPSETQYF. CDR3 sequence (DNA): TGTGCCAGCAGCCCCCTTCCGTCGGAGACCCAGTACTTC. Supplemented by reference TRBV5-4 and TRBJ2-5, the full variable domain reads ETGVTQSPTHLIKTRGQQVTLRCSSQSGHNTVSWYQQALGQGPQFIFQYYREEENGRGNFPPRFSGLQFPNYSSELNVNALELDDSALYLCASSPLPSETQYFGPGTRLLVL.

The chain is built from TRBV12-1 and TRBJ1-2. TRBV12-1 is termed a pseudogene. CDR3 length: 11 residues. CDR3 DNA sequence: TGTGCCAGCAGCTTTCCCTGTGGCTACACCTTC. Its protein is CASSFPCGYTF.

This sequence joins TRBV27 and TRBJ2-2; 7 positions agree with TRBD1. This CDR3 spans 15 amino acids. V was pared by 5 bases and J by 1 base, with 4 bases of the junction left unmatched. Germline V gene sequence: CDR1 MNHEY, CDR2 SMNVEV (reference sequence). This chain's CDR3 is CASSRYRGNTGELFF. As DNA, the CDR3 is TGTGCCAGCAGTCGCTACAGGGGGAACACCGGGGAGCTGTTTTTT.

The genes are TRBV28 and TRBJ2-1, with 9 bases matching TRBD2. The CDR3 has 17 amino acids. CDR1 MDHEN and CDR2 SYDVKM come from the germline V gene. V lost 4 bases and J lost 4; bases outside the gene matches: 11. The CDR3 here is CASSSTGAGGSYNEQFF. The DNA for the CDR3 is TGTGCCAGCAGTTCTACCGGCGCGGGGGGGTCATACAATGAGCAGTTCTTC.

This clone was seen only a few times. The genes are TRBV28 and TRBJ1-2; no firm D call. V was clipped by 3 bases and J by 4 bases, with 12 bases between them. The CDR3 is 14 amino acids. Germline V CDR1 and CDR2: MDHEN, SYDVKM. CDR3 DNA: TGTGCCAGCAGTTTCAGAACAGCCGCCTATGGCTACACCTTC. Its protein is CASSFRTAAYGYTF.

This clone came up once. V usage is TRBV14 and J usage is TRBJ1-2; 9 bases are a match to TRBD1. This CDR3 is 17 amino acids long. J was trimmed by 3 bases and V by 4 bases; bases with no gene match: 12. The germline CDR1 and CDR2 sequences are SGHDN and FVKESK. The CDR3 reads CASSPTGTGSAYYGYTF. The CDR3 coding sequence is TGTGCCAGCAGCCCGACCGGGACAGGGAGCGCCTACTATGGCTACACCTTC.

V and J are TRBV9 and TRBJ1-1; D is unresolved. The V end lost 2 bases, the J end lost 0 bases, and 20 bases lay between the germline ends. CDR3 length equals 18 residues. From germline, CDR1 is SGDLS and CDR2 YYNGEE. CDR3 nucleotide sequence: TGTGCCAGCAGCGTGTCTCCTATGGGGAGGACCGTGAACACTGAAGCTTTCTTT. Translation gives CASSVSPMGRTVNTEAFF.

This chain joins TRBV7-6 and TRBJ1-3; 7 bases are shared with TRBD1. Germline CDR1 is SGHVS and CDR2 is FNYEAQ. The V segment lost 0 bases and the J segment 1 base; nucleotides outside the gene matches: 0. The CDR3 runs 15 residues. The CDR3 loop is CASSLADRSGNTIYF. CDR3 sequence (DNA): TGTGCCAGCAGCTTAGCGGACAGGTCTGGAAACACCATATATTTT.